This T cell receptor beta chain is from a study of blood T cell repertoires in COVID-19. Study in general: T cells, B-cell-depleted T cells, or PBMCs supplied cDNA or gDNA.

From germline, CDR1 is LGHNA and CDR2 YNFKEQ. Trimming removed 2 bases at V and 4 bases at J, with 8 bases between. The CDR3 is 13 residues long. Measured with immunoSEQ multiplex PCR; TCRdb has only the in-frame clones, and not every one. The data show about 180,000 clones, about 90% seen once. The chain uses TRBV4-2 and TRBJ1-1; D is unclear. Sequencing was performed on peripheral blood. The source is a man aged 40-49 years with active or convalescent COVID-19. CDR3 protein: CASSQSPGTEAFF. The CDR3 DNA follows: TGTGCCAGCAGCCAAAGTCCCGGCACTGAAGCTTTCTTT.